This T cell receptor beta chain was identified in a study of blood T cell repertoires in COVID-19. The overall study: Samples came from the United States, Italy and Spain, spanning acute and convalescent COVID-19. The analysed material was cDNA or gDNA that came from T cells, B-cell-depleted T cells, or PBMCs.

Per the original methods: Estimated nucleated cell counts came from reference gene primer amplification. Generated by immunoSEQ multiplex PCR, the TCRdb table keeps only in-frame clones and is missing some. V, J and clone size are those of that table, while D and trimming were read from the DNA. This table holds fewer than 150,000 clones, roughly 85% found once. CDR3 length: 14 residues. Trimming took off 4 bases at V and 0 bases at J, with 10 bases between the two ends. Germline CDR1 and CDR2: SGHNT and YYREEE (reference sequence). The sample was peripheral blood. The receptor was isolated from a human donor in a cohort sampled during active COVID-19. V and J are TRBV5-4 and TRBJ1-1; maybe TRBD1 (5 bases). The CDR3 protein is CASSPTTVNTEAFF. CDR3 bases: TGTGCCAGCAGCCCAACGACAGTGAACACTGAAGCTTTCTTT. Based on the CDR3 plus reference TRBV5-4 and TRBJ1-1, the full variable domain is ETGVTQSPTHLIKTRGQQVTLRCSSQSGHNTVSWYQQALGQGPQFIFQYYREEENGRGNFPPRFSGLQFPNYSSELNVNALELDDSALYLCASSPTTVNTEAFFGQGTRLTVV.